Following are 6 T cell receptor beta chains from one sample sequenced in a study of blood T cell repertoires in COVID-19. TCRdb's copy holds only in-frame clones and misses some; the assay was immunoSEQ multiplex PCR. The repertoire holds about 260,000 clones, with around 90% as singletons. The source material was PBMCs or T cells enriched from blood (not recorded which). These receptors all come from a woman in her 30s with acute COVID-19.

The rearrangement links TRBV30 to TRBJ1-5; TRBD1 matches 9 bases. Germline CDR1 reads GTSNPN; CDR2 reads SVGIG (reference sequence). This CDR3 has 14 residues. J was trimmed by 7 bases and V by 1 base; bases with no gene match: 5. The CDR3 loop is CAWSGTGAKQPQHF. The CDR3 coding sequence is TGTGCCTGGAGTGGGACAGGGGCTAAGCAGCCCCAGCATTTT.

The chain uses TRBV11-2 and TRBJ2-7, with a weak D call TRBD2 (6 bases). CDR1 and CDR2 (germline): SGHAT, FQNNGV. This CDR3 contains 13 residues. Trimming cost V 9 bases and J 1 base, with 13 bases left between them. CDR3 bases: TGTGCCAGTGCCGGTAGCGGTTCCTACGAGCAGTACTTC. Translating it yields CASAGSGSYEQYF.

This clone was found once. The V and J genes are TRBV3-1 (or the pseudogene TRBV3-2) and TRBJ1-1, with no clear D. The V gene's germline CDR1 is LGHDT and CDR2 YNNKEL (reference sequence). This CDR3 has 14 residues. The V end was cut by 0 bases, the J end by 4 bases, with 9 bases between. CDR3 in amino acids: CASSQDWGGTEAFF. DNA of the CDR3: TGTGCCAGCAGCCAAGATTGGGGAGGCACTGAAGCTTTCTTT.

This chain uses TRBV28 with TRBJ2-7, with 8 bases that match TRBD2. The CDR3 consists of 13 residues. V dropped 3 bases and J dropped 5; count of bases not matched to a gene: 3. The germline V gene encodes CDR1 MDHEN and CDR2 SYDVKM. In DNA form, the CDR3 reads TGTGCCAGCAGTTTCCGGGAGGGCGACGAGCAGTACTTC. Residues: CASSFREGDEQYF.

This clone was detected only once. This chain uses TRBV5-1 with TRBJ1-2; the match to TRBD1 covers 8 bases. The J segment lost 3 bases and the V segment lost 4 bases, leaving 11 bases of the junction unmatched. Looked up from germline, CDR1 is SGHRS and CDR2 is YFSETQ. The CDR3 extends over 16 amino acids. CDR3 coding DNA: TGCGCCAGCAGCCTCGAGGCTGGACAGGGTGACTATGGCTACACCTTC. This encodes CASSLEAGQGDYGYTF.

The J gene is TRBJ1-1, the V gene TRBV5-1; D is possibly TRBD1 (5 bases). From germline, CDR1 is SGHRS and CDR2 YFSETQ. The ends were cut back, 4 bases at V and 4 bases at J, with 14 bases in the middle. This CDR3 has 14 amino acids. CDR3 protein: CASSEGVTGTEAFF. CDR3 DNA: TGCGCCAGCAGCGAAGGGGTTACGGGCACTGAAGCTTTCTTT.